This TCR beta chain appears in the sequencing data of a study of T cell responses to AZD1222 COVID-19 vaccine. J lost 7 bases, V lost 4 bases, and 7 bases had no gene match. CDR1 SGHNT and CDR2 YYREEE come from the germline V gene (reference sequence). The CDR3 runs 14 residues. Method: immunoSEQ multiplex PCR; TCRdb's copy keeps in-frame clones and lacks some. There are under 110,000 clones in the sample; about 90% occur only once, and 7.5% to 9% lies in the top ten. The sequencing used peripheral blood, collected 28 days after the second AZD1222 dose. This receptor was taken from an adult who received the AZD1222 COVID-19 vaccine. This sequence joins TRBV5-4 and TRBJ2-1, with 8 bases that match TRBD2. The CDR3 nucleotides read TGTGCCAGCAGCCCGGGGGGGAAAAGGAATGAGCAGTTCTTC. Protein product: CASSPGGKRNEQFF. Variable domain in full (rest from reference TRBV5-4 and TRBJ2-1): ETGVTQSPTHLIKTRGQQVTLRCSSQSGHNTVSWYQQALGQGPQFIFQYYREEENGRGNFPPRFSGLQFPNYSSELNVNALELDDSALYLCASSPGGKRNEQFFGPGTRLTVL.